This T cell receptor beta chain derives from a study of cytomegalovirus exposure and HLA in healthy donors. A note on this clone: Its matching antigen is unknown. Relative to the germline gene, one junction end is altered; a read error may explain this.

The primer mix had 60 Vbeta and 13 Jbeta primers. Profiling relied on immunoSEQ multiplex PCR, and the TCRdb table lists in-frame clones only, not all of them. This sample yields 90,000 to 100,000 clones, of which roughly two thirds are seen a single time; about 1.2% belongs to the top ten. CDR3 size: 15 residues. Looked up from germline, CDR1 is SSHAT and CDR2 is FNYEAQ (reference sequence). Study-wide results and limits: Earlier analysis looked at TCR beta V segments, and most were productive about 87% or about 30% of the time. The authors confirmed in vitro that a few CMV-associated chains were specific for CMV antigens. In a later analysis, a missense DCLRE1C variant was linked to TCR beta V- and J-gene trimming.

The receptor comes from a female donor in good health and CMV-seronegative. The V and J genes are TRBV7-7 and TRBJ2-5, with a tentative D call TRBD2 (6 bases). Sequencing input: PBMCs. The CDR3 bases are TGTGCTAGCAGCCGAGGACGGGTGGGGGGAGAGACCCAGTACTTC. This gives the protein CASSRGRVGGETQYF.